The next 23 T cell receptor beta chains were all read from a single sample in a study of response to subunit inactivated influenza vaccine. One entry per CDR3 protein results from TCRdb running MiXCR on the RT-PCR reads. Of roughly 670,000 distinct CDR3 sequences listed, 11% to 15% are singletons. This specimen was PBMCs from blood, taken about 14 days before vaccination. The receptors stem from a man aged 50-59 years who received an inactivated influenza vaccine.

This clonotype has just one count. CDR3 in amino acids: CASRVSGSEYTQYF. The CDR3 DNA sequence: TGTGCCAGCAGGGTTAGCGGGAGTGAGTATACGCAGTATTTT. This chain joins TRBV7-2 and TRBJ2-3, with 9 bases fitting TRBD2. The germline CDR1 and CDR2 sequences are SGHTA and FQGNSA. The CDR3 covers 14 residues. V gave up 6 bases and J gave up 7 bases; unmatched junction bases: 8.

This clonotype has just a few counts. The genes are TRBV3-1 and TRBJ2-7, with 7 bases lining up with TRBD1. The CDR3 totals 15 residues. CDR1 is LGHDT, CDR2 YNNKEL, per germline (reference sequence). The ends lost 1 base at V and 6 bases at J; junction bases unmatched: 9. The CDR3 reads CASSQGTGLIIEQYF. CDR3 in DNA: TGTGCCAGCAGCCAAGGGACAGGCCTGATTATCGAGCAGTACTTC.

This clonotype has only a few counts. The chain combines TRBV7-9 with TRBJ2-3, with TRBD1 matching over 8 bases. Germline lookup yields CDR1 SEHNR and CDR2 FQNEAQ (reference sequence). Trimming cost V 5 bases and J 0 bases; bases outside gene matches: 4. This CDR3 contains 15 residues. The DNA of the CDR3 is TGTGCCAGCAGCGGCCGGACAGGGAGCACAGATACGCAGTATTTT. Encoded protein: CASSGRTGSTDTQYF.

This clonotype was detected only a few times. The CDR3 is CASSQEQGVYF. The CDR3, as DNA: TGTGCCAGCAGCCAAGAACAGGGAGTATATTTT. The chain recombines TRBV4-2 with TRBJ1-3; weak D call: TRBD1 (6 bases). The CDR3 has 11 amino acids. Trimming took 0 bases from V and 14 from J, leaving 8 bases between them. The germline CDR1 and CDR2 sequences are LGHNA and YNFKEQ.

This clonotype has only a few counts. The chain is built from TRBV28 and TRBJ2-1; D is possibly TRBD1 (6 bases). The V and J ends lost 2 bases and 5 bases respectively, with 10 bases between them. In germline, CDR1 is MDHEN, CDR2 SYDVKM. The CDR3 runs 14 residues. CDR3 DNA sequence: TGTGCCAGCAGTTTACTTGGACAGAACAATGAGCAGTTCTTC. Amino acids: CASSLLGQNNEQFF.

This clonotype was recorded a few times. The rearrangement joins TRBV12-3 or TRBV12-4 to TRBJ2-5; unclear D gene. CDR3 length equals 14 residues. The germline V and J ends were trimmed by 1 base and 4 bases, with 10 bases remaining between them. The CDR3 reads CASSLGGVPETQYF. The CDR3 DNA reads TGTGCCAGCAGTTTAGGTGGGGTCCCAGAGACCCAGTACTTC.

Worth noting for this clonotype: Since no conserved phenylalanine or tryptophan closes the CDR3, a read error is the likely cause. The chain carries TRBV4-3 and TRBJ2-1, with 7 positions matching TRBD1. V was pared by 0 bases and J by 0 bases, with 5 bases of the junction left unmatched. Germline V CDR1 and CDR2: LGHNA, YSLEER. The CDR3 has 17 amino acids. The CDR3 is CASSQEGGRSSYNEQFI. CDR3 coding DNA: TGCGCCAGCAGCCAAGAAGGGGGCAGAAGCTCCTACAATGAGCAGTTCATC.

This clonotype occurred a few times. The chain has TRBV29-1 and TRBJ1-3, with 8 bases fitting TRBD1. Germline-derived CDR1 and CDR2 are SQVTM and ANQGSEA. V was pared by 4 bases and J by 2 bases, with 1 base of the junction left unmatched. This CDR3 has 13 amino acids. CDR3 in DNA: TGCAGCGTTGCCAGGGGGCCTGGAAACACCATATATTTT. Its translation is CSVARGPGNTIYF.

The chain uses TRBV20-1 and TRBJ2-7; D is undetermined. This CDR3 contains 16 residues. V gave up 3 bases and J gave up 0 bases, with 18 bases separating them. Germline lookup yields CDR1 DFQATT and CDR2 SNEGSKA (reference sequence). The CDR3 loop is CSASRFRNIDSYEQYF. In nucleotides, the CDR3 is TGCAGTGCTAGCCGATTCCGGAACATAGACTCCTACGAGCAGTACTTC.

The table lists this clonotype with many counts. This chain connects TRBV5-1 to TRBJ1-1; D is uncertain. Per germline, CDR1 SGHRS and CDR2 YFSETQ. This CDR3 is 16 amino acids long. Trimming stripped 1 base from V and 1 base from J, with 14 bases between. The CDR3 DNA reads as TGCGCCAGCAGCTTGAACCAAAATTTACAGAACACTGAAGCTTTCTTT. Translated, it gives CASSLNQNLQNTEAFF.

The chain is built from TRBV24-1 and TRBJ2-3; 10 nucleotides align to TRBD2. Germline CDR1 is KGHDR and CDR2 is SFDVKD. The CDR3 sequence is 15 residues long. The trim removed 3 bases at V and 3 bases at J, leaving 2 bases unmatched. CDR3 residues: CATSDPSGSTDTQYF. The CDR3, as DNA: TGTGCCACCAGTGATCCTAGCGGGAGTACAGATACGCAGTATTTT.

This chain joins TRBV11-3 and TRBJ2-5, with a tentative D call TRBD2 (5 bases). V shed 5 bases and J shed 2 bases, with 18 bases lying between them. Germline V gene lookup returns CDR1 SGHNT and CDR2 YENEEA. The CDR3 loop spans 16 amino acids. The CDR3 DNA follows: TGTGCCAGCAGCCAGAGGTTCGGGGTGGGGCAAGAGACCCAGTACTTC. Translated, it gives CASSQRFGVGQETQYF.

This clonotype showed up just a few times. The chain joins TRBV29-1 to TRBJ2-1; D might be TRBD1 (6 bases). This CDR3 comprises 14 residues. CDR1 is SQVTM, CDR2 ANQGSEA, per germline. V gave up 4 bases and J gave up 6 bases, with 16 bases separating them. CDR3: CSVVVQGMANEQFF. DNA for the CDR3: TGCAGCGTTGTTGTTCAGGGGATGGCCAATGAGCAGTTCTTC.

Only a few counts were recorded for this clonotype. The chain combines TRBV4-3 with TRBJ2-4; unclear D gene. Trimming left V 1 base short and J 1 base short, with 11 bases between. The CDR3 consists of 16 residues. Per the germline V gene, CDR1 is LGHNA and CDR2 is YSLEER. The CDR3 loop is CASSQGGMGAKNIQYF. The CDR3 region has the DNA TGCGCCAGCAGCCAAGGTGGGATGGGGGCCAAAAACATTCAGTACTTC.

This clonotype was observed at least ten times. The chain carries TRBV20-1 and TRBJ2-1; 7 bases line up with TRBD2. The CDR3 spans 14 residues. Germline V gives CDR1 DFQATT, CDR2 SNEGSKA (reference sequence). V gave up 3 bases and J gave up 6 bases; unmatched junction bases: 8. CDR3 region: CSASEVASGNEQFF. The CDR3 DNA reads as TGCAGTGCTAGTGAAGTGGCTAGCGGCAATGAGCAGTTCTTC.

The rearrangement joins TRBV7-9 to TRBJ1-5, with TRBD1 matching over 7 bases. Losses at the gene ends were 5 bases for V and 7 bases for J; bases not matched to a gene: 8. The CDR3 length is 14 residues. Germline CDR1 reads SEHNR; CDR2 reads FQNEAQ (reference sequence). CDR3 region: CASSQDRVEQPQHF. The CDR3 DNA reads TGTGCCAGCAGCCAAGACAGGGTGGAACAGCCCCAGCATTTT.

The chain links TRBV6-1 to TRBJ1-5, with TRBD1 matching over 7 bases. This CDR3 comprises 13 residues. V gave up 7 bases and J gave up 2 bases; unmatched junction bases: 2. Per germline, CDR1 MNHNS and CDR2 SASEGT. CDR3 sequence reads: CASKQGGNQPQHF. CDR3 nucleotides: TGTGCCAGCAAGCAGGGGGGCAATCAGCCCCAGCATTTT.

The gene calls are TRBV5-1 and TRBJ2-3; TRBD1 might be the D (5 bases). This CDR3 region has 15 residues. CDR1 and CDR2 (germline): SGHRS, YFSETQ. V lost 1 base to trimming and J lost 2 bases, with 11 bases between them. The DNA of the CDR3 is TGCGCCAGCAGCTTGTTCCCAGGGCCCACAGATACGCAGTATTTT. This translates into CASSLFPGPTDTQYF.

This clonotype came up many times. V is TRBV6-5 and J is TRBJ2-7; 11 bases map to TRBD1. The trim removed 2 bases at V and 7 bases at J, leaving 4 bases unmatched. The CDR3 extends over 14 amino acids. Per the germline V gene, CDR1 is MNHEY and CDR2 is SVGAGI. CDR3 in DNA: TGTGCCAGCAGTTACGGACAGGGGGCTGGGGAGCAGTACTTC. It yields the protein CASSYGQGAGEQYF.

This clonotype was counted a few times. The rearrangement links TRBV7-2 to TRBJ1-1, with D uncertain. The CDR3 length is 14 residues. The germline V gene encodes CDR1 SGHTA and CDR2 FQGNSA. The germline V and J ends were trimmed by 5 bases and 5 bases, with 15 bases remaining between them. The CDR3 loop reads CASSPVLRRTEAFF. CDR3 nucleotide sequence: TGTGCCAGCAGCCCAGTGTTAAGACGTACTGAAGCTTTCTTT.

This clonotype was seen at least ten times. The chain has TRBV6-1 and TRBJ1-5, with TRBD1 identical over 8 bases. The V gene end was trimmed by 4 bases and the J gene end by 1 base; junction bases not matched to a gene: 9. The length of the CDR3 is 17 residues. CDR1 is MNHNS and CDR2 is SASEGT in the germline V gene. The CDR3, as DNA: TGTGCCAGCAGTGCAGATTCAGGGGGCCGGAGCAATCAGCCCCAGCATTTT. Encoded protein: CASSADSGGRSNQPQHF.

On this clonotype: At one of its ends the junction is not consistent with the germline gene, which may arise from a read error. The chain carries TRBV12-3 or TRBV12-4 and TRBJ2-7; no firm D call. The CDR3 has 13 amino acids. In DNA form, the CDR3 reads TGTGCCATCAGTTGGGCCTCGAACTACGAGCAGTACTTC. Residues: CAISWASNYEQYF.

This clonotype was counted between two and nine times. The chain couples TRBV9 to TRBJ2-1; D is unclear. Per the germline V gene, CDR1 is SGDLS and CDR2 is YYNGEE. The CDR3 loop spans 14 amino acids. Trimming pared 1 base from V and 10 bases from J, leaving 15 bases between. The CDR3 is CASSVLSRAGEQFF. The CDR3 DNA reads TGTGCCAGCAGCGTACTGAGCCGCGCTGGGGAGCAGTTCTTC.